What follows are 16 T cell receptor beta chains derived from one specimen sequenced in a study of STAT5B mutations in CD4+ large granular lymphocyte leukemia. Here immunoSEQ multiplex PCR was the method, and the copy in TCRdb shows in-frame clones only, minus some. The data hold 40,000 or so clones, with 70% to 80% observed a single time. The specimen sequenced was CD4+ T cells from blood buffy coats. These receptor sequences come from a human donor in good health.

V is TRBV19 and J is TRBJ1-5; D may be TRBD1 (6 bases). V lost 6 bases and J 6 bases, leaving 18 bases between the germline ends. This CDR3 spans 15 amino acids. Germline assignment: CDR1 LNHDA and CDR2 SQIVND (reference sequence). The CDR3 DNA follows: TGTGCCAGTAGCCCCGACCGAGGGGGATTTCAGCCCCAGCATTTT. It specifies CASSPDRGGFQPQHF.

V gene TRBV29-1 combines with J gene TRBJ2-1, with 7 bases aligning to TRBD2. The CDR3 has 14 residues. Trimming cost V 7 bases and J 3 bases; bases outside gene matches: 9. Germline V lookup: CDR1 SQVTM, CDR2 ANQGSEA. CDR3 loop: CSAPRDYGYNEQFF. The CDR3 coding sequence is TGCAGCGCCCCCCGGGACTATGGCTACAATGAGCAGTTCTTC.

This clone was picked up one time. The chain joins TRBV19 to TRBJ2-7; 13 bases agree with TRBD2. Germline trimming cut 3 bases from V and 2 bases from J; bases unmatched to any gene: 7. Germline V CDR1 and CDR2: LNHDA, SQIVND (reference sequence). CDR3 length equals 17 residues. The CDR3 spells CASSMRLAGGQPYEQYF. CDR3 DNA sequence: TGTGCCAGTAGTATGAGACTAGCGGGGGGCCAACCCTACGAGCAGTACTTC.

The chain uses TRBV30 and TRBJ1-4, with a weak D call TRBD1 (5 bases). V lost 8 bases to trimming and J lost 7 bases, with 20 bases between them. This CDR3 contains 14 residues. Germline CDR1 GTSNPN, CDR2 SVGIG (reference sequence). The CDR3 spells CARSPGTGSEKLFF. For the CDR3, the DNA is TGTGCCCGATCTCCGGGAACAGGATCTGAAAAACTGTTTTTT. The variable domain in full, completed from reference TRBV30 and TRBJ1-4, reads SQTIHQWPATLVQPVGSPLSLECTVEGTSNPNLYWYRQAAGRGLQLLFYSVGIGQISSEVPQNLSASRPQDRQFILSSKKLLLSDSGFYLCARSPGTGSEKLFFGSGTQLSVL.

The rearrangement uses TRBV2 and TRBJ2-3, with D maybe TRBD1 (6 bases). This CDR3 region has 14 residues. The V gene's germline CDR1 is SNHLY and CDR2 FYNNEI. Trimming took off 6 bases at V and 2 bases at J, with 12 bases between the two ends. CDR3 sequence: CASRMDSSTDTQYF. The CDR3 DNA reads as TGTGCCAGCAGAATGGACAGCTCCACAGATACGCAGTATTTT. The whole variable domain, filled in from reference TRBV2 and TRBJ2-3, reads EPEVTQTPSHQVTQMGQEVILRCVPISNHLYFYWYRQILGQKVEFLVSFYNNEISEKSEIFDDQFSVERPDGSNFTLKIRSTKLEDSAMYFCASRMDSSTDTQYFGPGTRLTVL.

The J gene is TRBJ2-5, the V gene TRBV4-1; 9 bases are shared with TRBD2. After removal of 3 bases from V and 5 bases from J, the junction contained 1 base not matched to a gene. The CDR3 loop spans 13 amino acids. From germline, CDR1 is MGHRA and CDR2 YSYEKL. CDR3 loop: CASSHLAGETQYF. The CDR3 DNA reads TGCGCCAGCAGCCATCTAGCGGGGGAGACCCAGTACTTC.

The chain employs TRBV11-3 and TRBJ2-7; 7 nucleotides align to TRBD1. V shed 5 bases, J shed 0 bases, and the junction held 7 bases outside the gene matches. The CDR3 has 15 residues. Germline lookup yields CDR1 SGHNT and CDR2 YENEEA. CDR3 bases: TGTGCCAGCAGCCTGGGGACAGCTAGCTCCTACGAGCAGTACTTC. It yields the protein CASSLGTASSYEQYF.

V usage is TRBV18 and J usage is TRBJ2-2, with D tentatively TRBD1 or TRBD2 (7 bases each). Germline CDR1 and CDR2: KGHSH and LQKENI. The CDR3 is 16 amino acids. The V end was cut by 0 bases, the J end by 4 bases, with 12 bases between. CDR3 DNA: TGTGCCAGCTCACCACCGGCCAGGGGGGGCACCGGGGAGCTGTTTTTT. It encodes CASSPPARGGTGELFF.

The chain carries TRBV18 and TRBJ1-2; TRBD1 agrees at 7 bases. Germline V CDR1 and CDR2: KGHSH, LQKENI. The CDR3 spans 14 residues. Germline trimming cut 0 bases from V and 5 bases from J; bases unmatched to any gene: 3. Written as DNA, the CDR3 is TGTGCCAGCTCACCACCGGACAGGCTTTATGGCTACACCTTC. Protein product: CASSPPDRLYGYTF.

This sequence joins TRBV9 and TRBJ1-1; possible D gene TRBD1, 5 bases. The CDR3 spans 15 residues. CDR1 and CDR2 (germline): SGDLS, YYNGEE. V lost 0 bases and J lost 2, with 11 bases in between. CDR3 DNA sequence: TGTGCCAGCAGCGTAGGGGGGGGTATAAACACTGAAGCTTTCTTT. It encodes CASSVGGGINTEAFF.

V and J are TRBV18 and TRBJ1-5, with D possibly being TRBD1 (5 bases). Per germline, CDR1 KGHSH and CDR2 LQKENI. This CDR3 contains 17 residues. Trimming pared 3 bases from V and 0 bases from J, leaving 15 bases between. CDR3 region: CASSPFPGGASNQPQHF. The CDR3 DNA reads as TGTGCCAGCTCACCCTTTCCCGGGGGAGCTAGCAATCAGCCCCAGCATTTT.

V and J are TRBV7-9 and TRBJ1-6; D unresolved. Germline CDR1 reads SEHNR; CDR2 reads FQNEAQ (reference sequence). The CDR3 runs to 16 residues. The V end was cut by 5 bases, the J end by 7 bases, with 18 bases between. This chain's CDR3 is CASSLGIGSKNSPLHF. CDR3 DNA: TGTGCCAGCAGCCTTGGGATAGGATCGAAAAATTCACCCCTCCACTTT.

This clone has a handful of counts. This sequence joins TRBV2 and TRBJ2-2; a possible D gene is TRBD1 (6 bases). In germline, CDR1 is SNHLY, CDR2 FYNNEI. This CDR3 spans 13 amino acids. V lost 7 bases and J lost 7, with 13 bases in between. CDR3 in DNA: TGTGCCAGCACCGATCAGGGGTTCGGGGAGCTGTTTTTT. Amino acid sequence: CASTDQGFGELFF.

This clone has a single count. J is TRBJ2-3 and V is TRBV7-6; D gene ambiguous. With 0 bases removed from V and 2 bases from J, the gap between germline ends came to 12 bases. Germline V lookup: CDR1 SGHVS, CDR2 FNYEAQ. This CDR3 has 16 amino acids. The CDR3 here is CASSLAVRQFTDTQYF. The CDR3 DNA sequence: TGTGCCAGCAGCTTAGCGGTCAGACAATTCACAGATACGCAGTATTTT.

Here the CDR3 DNA reads TGTGCCAGCTATAGTGGGGTGCCTGAAGCTTTCTTT. Its protein product is CASYSGVPEAFF. This chain connects TRBV7-7 to TRBJ1-1; D remains unclear. This CDR3 is built from 12 residues. Germline assignment: CDR1 SSHAT and CDR2 FNYEAQ (reference sequence). The V and J ends lost 8 bases and 6 bases respectively, with 13 bases between them.

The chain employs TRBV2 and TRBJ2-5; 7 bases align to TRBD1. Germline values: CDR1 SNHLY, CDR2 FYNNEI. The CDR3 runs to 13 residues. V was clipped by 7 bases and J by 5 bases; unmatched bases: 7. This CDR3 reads CASKGGRGETQYF. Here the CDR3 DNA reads TGTGCCAGCAAAGGGGGCAGGGGGGAGACCCAGTACTTC.